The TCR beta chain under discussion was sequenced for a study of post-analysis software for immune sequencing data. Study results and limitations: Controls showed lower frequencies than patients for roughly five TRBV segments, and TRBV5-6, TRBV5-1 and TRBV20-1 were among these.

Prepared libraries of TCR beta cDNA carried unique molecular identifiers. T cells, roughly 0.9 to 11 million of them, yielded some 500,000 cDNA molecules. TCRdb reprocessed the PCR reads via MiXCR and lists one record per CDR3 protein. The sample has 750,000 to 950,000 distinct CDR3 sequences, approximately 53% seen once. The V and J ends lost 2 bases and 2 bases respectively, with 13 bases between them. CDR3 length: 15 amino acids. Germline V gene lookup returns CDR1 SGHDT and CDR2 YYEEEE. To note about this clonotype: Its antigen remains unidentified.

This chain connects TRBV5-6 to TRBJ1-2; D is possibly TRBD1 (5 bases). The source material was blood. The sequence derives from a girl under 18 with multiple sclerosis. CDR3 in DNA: TGTGCCAGCAGCTTTCCCGGGGCAGTCAACTATGGCTACACCTTC. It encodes CASSFPGAVNYGYTF.